This TCR beta chain was sequenced for a study of radiation and T cells in renal cell carcinoma. As for time point: blood 4 weeks post-SBRT, at nephrectomy. Noted treatment: 15 Gy SBRT to primary tumor, nephrectomy 4 weeks later. Nephrectomy followed 15 Gy stereotactic body radiation by 4 weeks. Serial blood draws occurred at baseline and 2 and 4 weeks post-SBRT. The patient's renal cell carcinoma had clear cell pathology. Deletions cut 5 bases from V and 8 bases from J, with 12 bases between. The CDR3 runs 12 residues. Germline V gene lookup returns CDR1 MNHEY and CDR2 SVGAGI. Comment on this clone: Its antigen is currently unknown.

Overall study findings and caveats: In blood, top tumor clones expanded by 2 weeks, shrinking by 4.

Assay: immunoSEQ multiplex PCR; the TCRdb copy retains only in-frame clones and omits some. The sample records about 78,000 clones, roughly nine tenths being singletons. V gene TRBV6-5 combines with J gene TRBJ1-1; tentatively, D is TRBD1 (5 bases). The receptor comes from a woman in her 70s with renal cell carcinoma. This material consisted of blood, taken from a patient whose treatment included radiotherapy and nephrectomy. CDR3 sequence: CASSEQGSEAFF. The CDR3 coding sequence is TGTGCCAGCAGTGAGCAGGGTTCGGAAGCTTTCTTT.